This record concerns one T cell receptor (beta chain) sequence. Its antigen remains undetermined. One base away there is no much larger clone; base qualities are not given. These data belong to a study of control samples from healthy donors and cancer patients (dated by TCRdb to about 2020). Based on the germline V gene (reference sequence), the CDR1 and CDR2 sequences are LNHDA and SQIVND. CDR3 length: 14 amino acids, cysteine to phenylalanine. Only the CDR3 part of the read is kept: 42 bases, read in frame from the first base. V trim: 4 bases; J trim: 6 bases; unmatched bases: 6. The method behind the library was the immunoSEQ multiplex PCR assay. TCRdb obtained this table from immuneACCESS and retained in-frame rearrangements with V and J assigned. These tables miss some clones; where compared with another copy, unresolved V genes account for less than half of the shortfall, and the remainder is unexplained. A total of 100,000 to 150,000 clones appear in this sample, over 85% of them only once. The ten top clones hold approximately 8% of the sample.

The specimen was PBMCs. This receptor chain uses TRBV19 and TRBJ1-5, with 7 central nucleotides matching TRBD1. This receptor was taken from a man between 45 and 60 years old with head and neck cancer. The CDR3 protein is CASSTQGLFQPQHF. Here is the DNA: TGTGCCAGTAGTACACAGGGGCTCTTTCAGCCCCAGCATTTT. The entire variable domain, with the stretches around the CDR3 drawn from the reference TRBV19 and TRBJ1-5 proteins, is DGGITQSPKYLFRKEGQNVTLSCEQNLNHDAMYWYRQDPGQGLRLIYYSQIVNDFQKGDIAEGYSVSREKKESFPLTVTSAQKNPTAFYLCASSTQGLFQPQHFGDGTRLSIL.